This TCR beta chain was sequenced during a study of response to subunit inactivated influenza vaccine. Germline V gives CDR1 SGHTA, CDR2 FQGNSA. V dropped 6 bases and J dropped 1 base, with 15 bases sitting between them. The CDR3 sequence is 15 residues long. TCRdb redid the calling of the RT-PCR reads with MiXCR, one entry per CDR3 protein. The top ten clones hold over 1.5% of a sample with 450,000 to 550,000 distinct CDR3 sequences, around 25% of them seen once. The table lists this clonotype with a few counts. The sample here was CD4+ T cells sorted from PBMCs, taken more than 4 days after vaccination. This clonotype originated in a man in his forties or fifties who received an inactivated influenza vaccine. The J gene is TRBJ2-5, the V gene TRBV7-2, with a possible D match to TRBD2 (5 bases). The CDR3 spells CASSLTGFSQETQYF. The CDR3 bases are TGTGCCAGCAGTTTAACGGGGTTTAGCCAAGAGACCCAGTACTTC.